This T cell receptor (beta chain) was retrieved from a study of cytomegalovirus exposure and HLA in healthy donors. Both 60 Vbeta primers and 13 Jbeta primers went into the PCR. TCRdb keeps only in-frame clones here, not all; method: immunoSEQ multiplex PCR. The sample gives some 130,000 clones, 70% to 80% of which show up once; around 2% is in the top ten. With regard to this clone: One junction end disagrees with the germline gene, perhaps due to a read error.

The sample was PBMCs. The clonotype comes from a man aged 25 to 40 in good health and CMV-seronegative.

The CDR3 sequence is CASSSDVGARAFF. The CDR3 DNA follows: TGTGCTAGCAGCTCCGATGTGGGGGCGCGGGCTTTCTTT. This chain connects TRBV7-7 to TRBJ1-1, with a weak D call TRBD1 (6 bases). The CDR3 runs to 13 residues. Germline CDR1 and CDR2: SSHAT and FNYEAQ (reference sequence).